These T cell receptor beta chains were read from a single sample in a study of cytomegalovirus exposure and HLA in healthy donors. Only in-frame clones appear in the TCRdb table, and some are missing; sequencing was by immunoSEQ multiplex PCR. The table lists about 150,000 clones, about four fifths of them singletons. Specimen: PBMCs. Receptors were obtained from a man aged 18 to 35 in good health and CMV-seronegative. The CDR3 runs from the conserved cysteine through the conserved F or W. D genes are given only for firm matches. Clone size is not always given. Where it is, it says once, few, many or a class for expanded clones.

J gene,V gene,clone size,D gene,CDR3 DNA,CDR3 protein
TRBJ1-2,TRBV19,-,-,TGTGCCAGTAGCGCATCCCCTCAGGCCCCAAACTATGGCTACACCTTC,CASSASPQAPNYGYTF
TRBJ1-1,TRBV5-1,few,TRBD1,TGCGCCAGCCGCACCGGGACAGGGGAAACTGAAGCTTTCTTT,CASRTGTGETEAFF
TRBJ2-1,TRBV4-2,-,-,TGTGCCAGCAGCCCCGGGGTGAATGAGCAGTTCTTC,CASSPGVNEQFF
TRBJ2-2,TRBV11-1,-,-,TGTGCCAGCAGCCCGCGGGGTTTTGGGGAGCTGTTTTTT,CASSPRGFGELFF
TRBJ1-5,TRBV9,-,-,TGTGCCAGCAGCGTGGACAGTTATCAGCCCCAGCATTTT,CASSVDSYQPQHF
TRBJ1-3,TRBV10-3,once,-,TGTGCCATCAGGGGGACACTCTCTGGAAACACCATATATTTT,CAIRGTLSGNTIYF
TRBJ2-4,TRBV25-1,-,TRBD2,TGTGCCAGCAGTGAATCCGCTGGGGGGGACCAGTACTTC,CASSESAGGDQYF
TRBJ1-5,TRBV5-4,-,-,TGTGCCAGCAGTTTAAACGTGGGGGGTAGCAATCAGCCCCAGCATTTT,CASSLNVGGSNQPQHF
TRBJ2-5,TRBV7-9,-,-,TGTGCCAGCAGCCGCTCCACGGGTTTTGGGGAGACCCAGTACTTC,CASSRSTGFGETQYF
TRBJ2-4,TRBV10-2,few,TRBD2,TGCGCCAGCAGTGACGCGCTAGCGGGGGGCATTCAGTACTTC,CASSDALAGGIQYF
TRBJ1-2,TRBV5-1,-,-,TGCGCCAGCAGTTCCGGGACATACATCTATGGCTACACCTTC,CASSSGTYIYGYTF
TRBJ1-1,TRBV28,-,-,TGTGCCAGCAGCTCCGGAGGCACTGAAGCTTTCTTT,CASSSGGTEAFF
TRBJ1-1,TRBV7-9,-,TRBD1,TGTGCCAGCAGCACAGGGGGCGGTGAAGCTTTCTTT,CASSTGGGEAFF
TRBJ1-6,TRBV6-1,medium-sized,-,TGTGCCAGCAGGGAGGTGGGCAATTCACCCCTCCACTTT,CASREVGNSPLHF
TRBJ2-3,TRBV6-1,-,TRBD2,TGTGCCAGCAGTGGGCTAGCGGGGGGCACAGATACGCAGTATTTT,CASSGLAGGTDTQYF
TRBJ2-3,TRBV10-3,-,TRBD2,TGTGCCAGTCGGACTAGCGGGGGGTCTGATACGCAGTATTTT,CASRTSGGSDTQYF
TRBJ1-1,TRBV7-2,few,-,TGTGCCAGCAGCTTAGCCTCGGGACATCTGGAAGCTTTCTTT,CASSLASGHLEAFF
TRBJ2-2,TRBV5-6,-,TRBD2,TGTGCCAGCAGCTTGGGGACTAGCGGGTACACCGGGGAGCTGTTTTTT,CASSLGTSGYTGELFF
TRBJ2-2,TRBV6-6,few,-,TGTGCCAGCGAGTGGACAGGCGGGGACACCGGGGAGCTGTTTTTT,CASEWTGGDTGELFF
TRBJ2-5,TRBV18,-,-,TGTGCCAGCTGTCGACTCGCGGGGCGAGAGACCCAGTACTTC,CASCRLAGRETQYF
TRBJ1-1,TRBV6-5,-,-,TGTGCCAGCAGTTTTCTGAGGGTGAACACTGAAGCTTTCTTT,CASSFLRVNTEAFF
TRBJ1-4,TRBV7-8,-,TRBD1,TGTGCCAGCAGCTCTATGACAGGGAATGAAAAACTGTTTTTT,CASSSMTGNEKLFF
TRBJ2-7,TRBV4-2,-,-,TGTGCCAGCAGCCAAGCCTCAGGCTACGAGCAGTACTTC,CASSQASGYEQYF